This entry lists 32 T cell receptor beta chains sequenced from one sample in a study of OX40 agonist ivuxolimab in advanced cancers. Sequencing used immunoSEQ multiplex PCR; TCRdb keeps in-frame clones, though not all of them. The data contain under 85,000 clones, roughly 80% of them singletons. Specimen: CD4+ or CD8+ T cells sorted from blood, collected in a trial of the OX40 agonist ivuxolimab. Source of these receptors: an adult with an advanced solid tumor such as melanoma, head and neck, liver or kidney cancer.

The chain has TRBV7-3 and TRBJ2-7, with D possibly being TRBD1 (5 bases). The CDR3 length is 13 residues. The germline V gene has CDR1 SGHTA and CDR2 FQGTGA. Trimming took 6 bases from V and 7 from J, leaving 16 bases between them. As DNA, the CDR3 is TGTGCCAGCAGTTCCGCCCAGGGATTAGAGCAGTACTTC. Amino acids: CASSSAQGLEQYF.

V and J are TRBV7-2 and TRBJ1-5; 9 nucleotides agree with TRBD1. V trimming: 5 bases; J trimming: 6 bases; junction bases outside the gene matches: 11. The CDR3 runs to 16 residues. Germline CDR1 reads SGHTA; CDR2 reads FQGNSA. The CDR3 region is CASSPIGQGIGQPQHF. CDR3 in DNA: TGTGCCAGCAGCCCTATTGGACAGGGGATCGGTCAGCCCCAGCATTTT. Using reference TRBV7-2 and TRBJ1-5 for the parts outside the CDR3, the full variable domain is GAGVSQSPSNKVTEKGKDVELRCDPISGHTALYWYRQSLGQGLEFLIYFQGNSAPDKSGLPSDRFSAERTGGSVSTLTIQRTQQEDSAVYLCASSPIGQGIGQPQHFGDGTRLSIL.

The table lists this clone with a few counts. This chain uses TRBV5-1 with TRBJ1-1; no clear D gene. The CDR3 runs to 14 residues. From germline, CDR1 is SGHRS and CDR2 YFSETQ. The V end was cut by 6 bases, the J end by 1 base, with 13 bases between. Here the CDR3 reads CASTWVEGNTEAFF. In DNA, the CDR3 is TGCGCCAGCACGTGGGTCGAGGGGAACACTGAAGCTTTCTTT. Supplemented by reference TRBV5-1 and TRBJ1-1, the full variable domain reads KAGVTQTPRYLIKTRGQQVTLSCSPISGHRSVSWYQQTPGQGLQFLFEYFSETQRNKGNFPGRFSGRQFSNSRSEMNVSTLELGDSALYLCASTWVEGNTEAFFGQGTRLTVV.

This clone was recorded once. The rearrangement links TRBV15 to TRBJ1-2; unclear D gene. The length of the CDR3 is 16 residues. CDR1 and CDR2 from the germline V gene are LNHNV and YYDKDF (reference sequence). V shed 0 bases and J shed 8 bases, with 19 bases lying between them. This CDR3 reads CATSRDLSGPGGGYTF. The CDR3 DNA reads TGTGCCACCAGCAGAGATCTTTCAGGACCCGGCGGAGGCTACACCTTC.

This clone appeared a single time. The chain couples TRBV4-1 to TRBJ2-1; no clear D gene. This CDR3 spans 13 amino acids. Germline V gives CDR1 MGHRA, CDR2 YSYEKL. V lost 4 bases to trimming and J lost 6 bases, with 10 bases between them. The DNA for the CDR3 is TGCGCCAGCAGCCCGCCAAGGGCCAATGAGCAGTTCTTC. Translation: CASSPPRANEQFF.

This clone was counted a single time. The chain is built from TRBV5-6 and TRBJ2-1, with D perhaps matching TRBD1 (5 bases). The CDR3 covers 12 residues. The V end lost 4 bases, the J end lost 10 bases, and 12 bases lay between the germline ends. CDR1 SGHDT and CDR2 YYEEEE come from the germline V gene. The CDR3 DNA reads TGTGCCAGCAGCCAAGGGGTTTGGGAGCAGTTCTTC. This codes for CASSQGVWEQFF. Supplemented by reference TRBV5-6 and TRBJ2-1, the full variable domain reads DAGVTQSPTHLIKTRGQQVTLRCSPKSGHDTVSWYQQALGQGPQFIFQYYEEEERQRGNFPDRFSGHQFPNYSSELNVNALLLGDSALYLCASSQGVWEQFFGPGTRLTVL.

This chain links TRBV18 with TRBJ2-5; no clear D. This CDR3 contains 15 residues. The germline CDR1 and CDR2 sequences are KGHSH and LQKENI. With 2 bases removed from V and 1 base from J, the gap between germline ends came to 11 bases. CDR3 in DNA: TGTGCCAGCTCACCATCACCTATCTTCCAAGAGACCCAGTACTTC. Protein product: CASSPSPIFQETQYF.

This sequence joins TRBV4-3 and TRBJ1-4, with TRBD1 identical over 9 bases. The CDR3 sequence is 16 residues long. Germline trimming cut 7 bases from V and 7 bases from J; bases unmatched to any gene: 13. Germline V gene lookup returns CDR1 LGHNA and CDR2 YSLEER. In DNA, the CDR3 is TGCGCCAGCACAAAGTTTCAGGGACAGGGTACTGAAAAACTGTTTTTT. As protein: CASTKFQGQGTEKLFF.

The genes are TRBV30 and TRBJ2-3; TRBD2 matches 8 bases. With V trimmed by 5 bases and J by 1 base, 8 bases remained unmatched. CDR1 and CDR2 from the germline V gene are GTSNPN and SVGIG (reference sequence). The CDR3 is made up of 15 amino acids. The CDR3 protein is CAWADNGRGTDTQYF. In DNA form, the CDR3 reads TGTGCCTGGGCGGATAACGGGAGGGGCACAGATACGCAGTATTTT.

V gene TRBV18 combines with J gene TRBJ2-6, with D possibly being TRBD2 (5 bases). The germline gives CDR1 KGHSH, CDR2 LQKENI. V lost 1 base and J 0 bases, leaving 13 bases between the germline ends. CDR3 length: 18 amino acids. The CDR3, as DNA: TGTGCCAGCTCACCACGGTCCGGACTTGACTCTGGGGCCAACGTCCTGACTTTC. Translated: CASSPRSGLDSGANVLTF.

In DNA, the CDR3 is TGTGCCAGCAGCTCCGGCGGGACGAAGGGGCCTGGGGCCAACGTCCTGACTTTC. It encodes CASSSGGTKGPGANVLTF. This chain links TRBV7-9 with TRBJ2-6; weak D call: TRBD2 (6 bases). The CDR3 runs to 18 residues. Between the trimmed V and J ends, which lost 4 bases and 2 bases, there was a span of 18 bases. Per the germline V gene, CDR1 is SEHNR and CDR2 is FQNEAQ (reference sequence).

The rearrangement links TRBV6-5 to TRBJ2-7, with a tentative D call TRBD2 (6 bases). The germline gives CDR1 MNHEY, CDR2 SVGAGI. This CDR3 spans 16 amino acids. The germline V and J ends were trimmed by 0 bases and 0 bases, with 12 bases remaining between them. The chain's CDR3 is CASSYSGGATSYEQYF. CDR3 bases: TGTGCCAGCAGTTACTCCGGCGGGGCCACCTCCTACGAGCAGTACTTC.

The chain is built from TRBV4-3 and TRBJ2-2, with unresolved D. Germline V lookup: CDR1 LGHNA, CDR2 YSLEER. Trimming cost V 0 bases and J 7 bases, with 18 bases left between them. This CDR3 is 17 amino acids long. The CDR3 is CASSQDTTHGWVGELFF. CDR3 in DNA: TGCGCCAGCAGCCAAGATACGACCCACGGATGGGTCGGGGAGCTGTTTTTT.

This clone is labeled medium-sized (0.01 to 0.1%). The V gene is TRBV6-1, the J gene TRBJ1-2, with unresolved D. This CDR3 is built from 13 residues. The V gene lost 1 base and the J gene lost 8 bases, with 11 bases spanning the gap. Germline lookup yields CDR1 MNHNS and CDR2 SASEGT. The CDR3 region has the DNA TGTGCCAGCAGTGAAGATGCCCGTGCGGGCTACACCTTC. It encodes CASSEDARAGYTF.

This chain joins TRBV4-2 and TRBJ2-3, with D hard to call. This CDR3 spans 15 amino acids. Trimming took off 0 bases at V and 2 bases at J, with 9 bases between the two ends. The V gene's germline CDR1 is LGHNA and CDR2 YNFKEQ. The CDR3 region is CASSQERQNTDTQYF. In DNA form, the CDR3 reads TGTGCCAGCAGCCAAGAACGGCAGAACACAGATACGCAGTATTTT.

This chain uses TRBV11-2 with TRBJ1-5; perhaps TRBD1 as D (6 bases). The CDR3 spans 16 residues. Germline V gene lookup returns CDR1 SGHAT and CDR2 FQNNGV. Trimming cost V 2 bases and J 7 bases, with 18 bases left between them. In DNA form, the CDR3 reads TGTGCCAGCAGCTTACACGACAGAGGGGGTGAGCAGCCCCAGCATTTT. Translating it yields CASSLHDRGGEQPQHF.

The genes are TRBV18 and TRBJ1-1; maybe TRBD1 (5 bases). Per germline, CDR1 KGHSH and CDR2 LQKENI. The CDR3 loop spans 15 amino acids. With 3 bases removed from V and 1 base from J, the gap between germline ends came to 12 bases. The CDR3 protein is CASSPAQGQNTEAFF. The CDR3 DNA sequence: TGTGCCAGCTCACCTGCGCAGGGTCAGAACACTGAAGCTTTCTTT.

The chain uses TRBV4-1 and TRBJ1-5, with D unresolved. Trimming took 9 bases from V and 9 from J, leaving 6 bases between them. Looked up from germline, CDR1 is MGHRA and CDR2 is YSYEKL. CDR3 length: 9 residues. The CDR3 coding sequence is TGCGCCAGTTCCTCGCCCCAGCATTTT. It codes for CASSSPQHF.

V and J are TRBV5-1 and TRBJ2-3, with TRBD1 as a possible D gene (5 bases). This CDR3 spans 15 amino acids. V lost 0 bases to trimming and J lost 2 bases, with 10 bases between them. Germline V gene lookup returns CDR1 SGHRS and CDR2 YFSETQ. The CDR3 loop is CASSLEGDLTDTQYF. The CDR3, as DNA: TGCGCCAGCAGCTTGGAAGGGGATCTCACAGATACGCAGTATTTT.

V gene TRBV30 combines with J gene TRBJ2-7, with D unclear. V was shortened by 4 bases and J by 3 bases, with 4 bases between the two germline ends. This CDR3 contains 10 residues. In germline, CDR1 is GTSNPN, CDR2 SVGIG (reference sequence). CDR3: CAWKGYEQYF. CDR3 coding DNA: TGTGCCTGGAAAGGCTACGAGCAGTACTTC.

This clone was seen once. The chain recombines TRBV30 with TRBJ2-2; TRBD1 agrees at 9 bases. The J segment lost 5 bases and the V segment lost 3 bases, leaving 10 bases of the junction unmatched. Germline CDR1 reads GTSNPN; CDR2 reads SVGIG (reference sequence). This CDR3 comprises 16 residues. Here the CDR3 DNA reads TGTGCCTGGAGGAGGCTTAGGACAGGGGAAACCGGGGAGCTGTTTTTT. Its translation: CAWRRLRTGETGELFF.

J is TRBJ2-7 and V is TRBV18; the D call may be TRBD1 or TRBD2 (5 bases each). The V gene's germline CDR1 is KGHSH and CDR2 LQKENI. Trimming cost V 4 bases and J 0 bases, with 10 bases left between them. This CDR3 has 14 amino acids. This CDR3 reads CASSLGDASYEQYF. The CDR3 coding sequence is TGTGCCAGCTCACTGGGGGACGCCTCCTACGAGCAGTACTTC.

The chain joins TRBV5-1 to TRBJ2-5, with 12 bases lining up with TRBD2. The end of the DNA is better explained by TRBJ2-7, so the J call may be wrong. Germline-derived CDR1 and CDR2 are SGHRS and YFSETQ. The CDR3 is 22 residues long. DNA for the CDR3: TGCGCCAGCAGCTTGTACCTCAAGCGGACTAGCGGGATATTGGACCAAATCTACGAGCAGTACTTC. This sequence encodes CASSLYLKRTSGILDQIYEQYF.

The chain has TRBV15 and TRBJ2-7, with 7 bases that match TRBD2. The CDR3 totals 14 residues. Germline V gene sequence: CDR1 LNHNV, CDR2 YYDKDF (reference sequence). The J segment lost 1 base and the V segment lost 5 bases, leaving 5 bases of the junction unmatched. Here the CDR3 reads CATSLGGGSYEQYF. The CDR3 coding sequence is TGTGCCACCAGCCTGGGGGGAGGGTCCTACGAGCAGTACTTC.

V usage is TRBV30 and J usage is TRBJ1-6; D unclear. The CDR3 runs 16 residues. Germline V gene lookup returns CDR1 GTSNPN and CDR2 SVGIG (reference sequence). With 0 bases removed from V and 2 bases from J, the gap between germline ends came to 11 bases. The CDR3, as DNA: TGTGCCTGGAGTGTAAGAGGAAAGACCTATAATTCACCCCTCCACTTT. Translated, it gives CAWSVRGKTYNSPLHF.

The rearrangement joins TRBV6-6 to TRBJ2-7; 7 bases match TRBD2. The CDR3 has 14 amino acids. Germline CDR1 reads MNHNY; CDR2 reads SVGAGI (reference sequence). V shed 6 bases and J 2 bases; nucleotides not matched to a gene: 7. The CDR3: CASSPTAGPYEQYF. The DNA of the CDR3 is TGTGCCAGCAGCCCAACAGCGGGACCCTACGAGCAGTACTTC.

The chain recombines TRBV11-2 with TRBJ1-2; 7 positions match TRBD1. The CDR3 is 15 amino acids. The junction had 7 bases not matched to a gene; V was cut back by 2 bases and J by 4 bases. From germline, CDR1 is SGHAT and CDR2 FQNNGV. The CDR3 nucleotides are TGTGCCAGCAGCTTACAAGGGGGCCTCCCCTATGGCTACACCTTC. This codes for CASSLQGGLPYGYTF.

The CDR3 nucleotides read TGTGCCAGCAGACCCCAGAGGAGGTATGGCTACACCTTC. Its translation: CASRPQRRYGYTF. The rearrangement uses TRBV28 and TRBJ1-2; no firm D call. V lost 6 bases to trimming and J lost 5 bases, with 13 bases between them. CDR1 MDHEN and CDR2 SYDVKM come from the germline V gene. The CDR3 spans 13 residues.

This chain connects TRBV19 to TRBJ1-1; the D gene is possibly TRBD1 (6 bases). This CDR3 contains 16 residues. Germline CDR1 LNHDA, CDR2 SQIVND (reference sequence). Between the trimmed V and J ends, which lost 3 bases and 0 bases, there was a span of 14 bases. CDR3 in amino acids: CASSIFIAGVNTEAFF. The DNA for the CDR3 is TGTGCCAGTAGTATTTTCATTGCAGGGGTGAACACTGAAGCTTTCTTT. The full variable domain, completed using reference TRBV19 and TRBJ1-1, is DGGITQSPKYLFRKEGQNVTLSCEQNLNHDAMYWYRQDPGQGLRLIYYSQIVNDFQKGDIAEGYSVSREKKESFPLTVTSAQKNPTAFYLCASSIFIAGVNTEAFFGQGTRLTVV.

The chain couples TRBV9 to TRBJ1-1, with 8 bases lining up with TRBD1. With V trimmed by 3 bases and J by 11 bases, 9 bases remained unmatched. The germline gives CDR1 SGDLS, CDR2 YYNGEE. This CDR3 is built from 13 residues. The CDR3 reads CASSGTGSEVAFF. Written as DNA, the CDR3 is TGTGCCAGCAGCGGGACAGGGTCTGAGGTGGCTTTCTTT.

The chain is built from TRBV5-1 and TRBJ2-2; maybe TRBD1 (5 bases). The CDR3 is 14 residues long. V was clipped by 2 bases and J by 8 bases, with 13 bases between them. Germline V lookup: CDR1 SGHRS, CDR2 YFSETQ. This CDR3 is CASSFIGQGGELFF. The DNA for the CDR3 is TGCGCCAGCAGCTTTATTGGACAAGGGGGGGAGCTGTTTTTT. Based on the CDR3 plus reference TRBV5-1 and TRBJ2-2, the full variable domain is KAGVTQTPRYLIKTRGQQVTLSCSPISGHRSVSWYQQTPGQGLQFLFEYFSETQRNKGNFPGRFSGRQFSNSRSEMNVSTLELGDSALYLCASSFIGQGGELFFGEGSRLTVL.

The gene calls are TRBV20-1 and TRBJ2-3, with D unresolved. This CDR3 region has 10 residues. V gave up 3 bases and J gave up 3 bases, with 1 base separating them. Germline assignment: CDR1 DFQATT and CDR2 SNEGSKA (reference sequence). CDR3 nucleotides: TGCAGTGCTAGTACAGATACGCAGTATTTT. Protein sequence: CSASTDTQYF.